Listed below are T cell receptor beta chains from one sample, sequenced in a study of blood T cell repertoires in COVID-19. Sequenced by immunoSEQ multiplex PCR; TCRdb stores in-frame clones only, minus some. The sample yields more than 450,000 clones, approximately 86% seen once. The sample comprised PBMCs or T cells enriched from blood (not recorded which). These receptor sequences come from a woman aged 18-29 years who had recovered from COVID-19. CDR3s include the opening cysteine and the closing phenylalanine or tryptophan. The D gene is left open where the match is weak. Clone size is not always given. Where it is, it says once, few, many or a class for expanded clones.

D gene: -; J gene: TRBJ1-1; V gene: TRBV6-2/TRBV6-3; clone size: -; CDR3 protein: CASSSFFPGETEAFF; CDR3 DNA: TGTGCCAGCAGCTCCTTCTTCCCGGGTGAAACTGAAGCTTTCTTT
D gene: TRBD1; J gene: TRBJ1-1; V gene: TRBV12-5; clone size: -; CDR3 protein: CASGSDRVRMNTEAFF; CDR3 DNA: TGTGCTAGTGGCTCCGACAGGGTTCGGATGAACACTGAAGCTTTCTTT
D gene: -; J gene: TRBJ2-7; V gene: TRBV7-9; clone size: -; CDR3 protein: CASSLQGRFSYEQYF; CDR3 DNA: TGTGCCAGCAGCTTACAGGGGCGCTTCTCCTACGAGCAGTACTTC
D gene: -; J gene: TRBJ2-1; V gene: TRBV7-9; clone size: -; CDR3 protein: CASSLAPAQGYEQFF; CDR3 DNA: TGTGCCAGCAGCTTAGCGCCCGCTCAGGGGTATGAGCAGTTCTTC
D gene: TRBD1; J gene: TRBJ2-7; V gene: TRBV5-1; clone size: -; CDR3 protein: CASSVSTGQPYEQYF; CDR3 DNA: TGCGCCAGCAGCGTATCGACAGGGCAGCCCTACGAGCAGTACTTC
D gene: TRBD1; J gene: TRBJ1-1; V gene: TRBV6-5; clone size: -; CDR3 protein: CASSYEGALDTEAFF; CDR3 DNA: TGTGCCAGCAGTTACGAGGGGGCCCTGGACACTGAAGCTTTCTTT
D gene: TRBD1; J gene: TRBJ1-4; V gene: TRBV7-9; clone size: -; CDR3 protein: CASSPGTDNEKLFF; CDR3 DNA: TGTGCCAGCAGCCCCGGGACAGATAATGAAAAACTGTTTTTT
D gene: TRBD2; J gene: TRBJ2-1; V gene: TRBV30; clone size: -; CDR3 protein: CAWSVRQLGRGEQFF; CDR3 DNA: TGTGCCTGGAGTGTACGCCAACTGGGGAGGGGTGAGCAGTTCTTC
D gene: TRBD1; J gene: TRBJ1-1; V gene: TRBV11-2; clone size: once; CDR3 protein: CASGGTAQGEAFF; CDR3 DNA: TGTGCCAGCGGGGGGACAGCCCAGGGGGAAGCTTTCTTT
D gene: TRBD2; J gene: TRBJ2-5; V gene: TRBV6-1; clone size: -; CDR3 protein: CASSERRPRGLAGGETQYF; CDR3 DNA: TGTGCCAGCAGTGAACGTCGGCCCCGGGGACTAGCGGGGGGAGAGACCCAGTACTTC
D gene: -; J gene: TRBJ1-5; V gene: TRBV6-1; clone size: once; CDR3 protein: CASTQSQGNQPQHF; CDR3 DNA: TGTGCCAGCACCCAGAGTCAGGGGAACCAGCCCCAGCATTTT
D gene: -; J gene: TRBJ1-2; V gene: TRBV4-2; clone size: -; CDR3 protein: CASSQDLVILSYGYTF; CDR3 DNA: TGTGCCAGCAGCCAAGATCTGGTGATACTATCTTATGGCTACACCTTC
D gene: TRBD1; J gene: TRBJ1-2; V gene: TRBV9; clone size: -; CDR3 protein: CASSVGDRAYGYTF; CDR3 DNA: TGTGCCAGCAGCGTAGGGGACAGGGCCTATGGCTACACCTTC
D gene: TRBD2; J gene: TRBJ2-2; V gene: TRBV19; clone size: -; CDR3 protein: CASSPLSGAYTGELFF; CDR3 DNA: TGTGCCAGTAGTCCATTAAGCGGGGCATACACCGGGGAGCTGTTTTTT
D gene: -; J gene: TRBJ1-2; V gene: TRBV3-1/TRBV3-2; clone size: -; CDR3 protein: CASSQEDEGYGYTF; CDR3 DNA: TGTGCCAGCAGCCAGGAGGATGAGGGCTATGGCTACACCTTC
D gene: -; J gene: TRBJ2-3; V gene: TRBV5-1; clone size: -; CDR3 protein: CASDPGGHTDTQYF; CDR3 DNA: TGCGCCAGCGACCCAGGAGGGCACACAGATACGCAGTATTTT
D gene: -; J gene: TRBJ1-4; V gene: TRBV9; clone size: -; CDR3 protein: CASSAYETFEKLFF; CDR3 DNA: TGTGCCAGCAGCGCGTATGAGACTTTTGAAAAACTGTTTTTT
D gene: -; J gene: TRBJ2-1; V gene: TRBV19; clone size: -; CDR3 protein: CASSITGYNEQFF; CDR3 DNA: TGTGCCAGTAGTATAACGGGATACAATGAGCAGTTCTTC
D gene: TRBD1; J gene: TRBJ2-7; V gene: TRBV6-6; clone size: -; CDR3 protein: CASSYYVQGGEQYF; CDR3 DNA: TGTGCCAGCAGTTACTACGTACAGGGGGGCGAGCAGTACTTC
D gene: -; J gene: TRBJ2-1; V gene: TRBV4-1; clone size: -; CDR3 protein: CASSQDPRDKSNEQFF; CDR3 DNA: TGCGCCAGCAGCCAAGATCCTCGGGACAAATCCAATGAGCAGTTCTTC
D gene: -; J gene: TRBJ2-7; V gene: TRBV30; clone size: -; CDR3 protein: CAWSVVGRYEQYF; CDR3 DNA: TGTGCCTGGAGTGTGGTGGGGCGGTACGAGCAGTACTTC
D gene: -; J gene: TRBJ2-7; V gene: TRBV19; clone size: -; CDR3 protein: CASSTRGGAGAPYEQYF; CDR3 DNA: TGTGCCAGTAGTACCCGCGGTGGGGCTGGGGCCCCGTACGAGCAGTACTTC
D gene: TRBD2; J gene: TRBJ2-3; V gene: TRBV30; clone size: -; CDR3 protein: CAWSTGAGGKDTQYF; CDR3 DNA: TGTGCCTGGAGTACCGGGGCGGGGGGAAAAGATACGCAGTATTTT
D gene: -; J gene: TRBJ2-5; V gene: TRBV5-1; clone size: -; CDR3 protein: CASSLGEVWETQYF; CDR3 DNA: TGCGCCAGCAGCTTGGGGGAGGTTTGGGAGACCCAGTACTTC
D gene: TRBD2; J gene: TRBJ2-1; V gene: TRBV27; clone size: -; CDR3 protein: CASSPSGRGGARYNEQFF; CDR3 DNA: TGTGCCAGCAGTCCCAGTGGGCGGGGGGGGGCGCGATACAATGAGCAGTTCTTC
D gene: -; J gene: TRBJ1-2; V gene: TRBV4-1; clone size: -; CDR3 protein: CASSQEATGNYGYTF; CDR3 DNA: TGCGCCAGCAGCCAAGAGGCTACGGGTAACTATGGCTACACCTTC
D gene: -; J gene: TRBJ2-2; V gene: TRBV30; clone size: -; CDR3 protein: CAWSFWRGLPNTGELFF; CDR3 DNA: TGTGCCTGGAGCTTTTGGAGGGGACTCCCGAACACCGGGGAGCTGTTTTTT
D gene: -; J gene: TRBJ1-5; V gene: TRBV4-1; clone size: -; CDR3 protein: CASSQVNFLGGTYQPQHF; CDR3 DNA: TGCGCCAGCAGCCAAGTTAATTTTCTCGGCGGAACATATCAGCCCCAGCATTTT
D gene: TRBD2; J gene: TRBJ2-5; V gene: TRBV6-2/TRBV6-3; clone size: -; CDR3 protein: CASSYSKSSGGRETQYF; CDR3 DNA: TGTGCCAGCAGTTACTCGAAGTCTAGCGGGGGACGAGAGACCCAGTACTTC
D gene: TRBD1; J gene: TRBJ1-6; V gene: TRBV4-1; clone size: -; CDR3 protein: CASSQPGQGGRSPLHF; CDR3 DNA: TGCGCCAGCAGCCAACCCGGACAGGGTGGACGGTCACCCCTCCACTTT
D gene: TRBD1; J gene: TRBJ2-3; V gene: TRBV10-1; clone size: -; CDR3 protein: CASSNPISGGPSTDTQYF; CDR3 DNA: TGCGCCAGCAGTAACCCTATCTCAGGGGGCCCTAGCACAGATACGCAGTATTTT
D gene: TRBD1; J gene: TRBJ1-2; V gene: TRBV7-2; clone size: -; CDR3 protein: CATRVRQGADGYTF; CDR3 DNA: TGTGCCACGCGTGTAAGACAGGGGGCGGATGGCTACACCTTC
D gene: -; J gene: TRBJ1-5; V gene: TRBV12-3/TRBV12-4; clone size: -; CDR3 protein: CASSLDTQPQHF; CDR3 DNA: TGTGCCAGCAGTCTCGACACCCAGCCCCAGCATTTT
D gene: -; J gene: TRBJ1-5; V gene: TRBV19; clone size: -; CDR3 protein: CASSIELNQPQHF; CDR3 DNA: TGTGCCAGTAGTATAGAACTTAATCAGCCCCAGCATTTT
D gene: TRBD2; J gene: TRBJ2-5; V gene: TRBV28; clone size: -; CDR3 protein: CASSLVLAGRRETQYF; CDR3 DNA: TGTGCCAGCAGTCTTGTGCTAGCGGGGAGGCGGGAGACCCAGTACTTC
D gene: TRBD2; J gene: TRBJ2-1; V gene: TRBV5-1; clone size: -; CDR3 protein: CASSLDLAGGRSEQFF; CDR3 DNA: TGCGCCAGCAGCTTGGATCTAGCGGGGGGGCGCAGTGAGCAGTTCTTC
D gene: -; J gene: TRBJ1-1; V gene: TRBV6-5; clone size: -; CDR3 protein: CASSPPGQNTEAFF; CDR3 DNA: TGTGCCAGCAGTCCCCCGGGACAGAACACTGAAGCTTTCTTT
D gene: -; J gene: TRBJ1-1; V gene: TRBV12-3/TRBV12-4; clone size: -; CDR3 protein: CASSMSSGLEAFF; CDR3 DNA: TGTGCCAGCAGTATGTCATCAGGGCTTGAAGCTTTCTTT
D gene: TRBD2; J gene: TRBJ2-7; V gene: TRBV9; clone size: -; CDR3 protein: CASSVASGGNEQYF; CDR3 DNA: TGTGCCAGCAGCGTAGCTAGCGGGGGCAACGAGCAGTACTTC
D gene: TRBD1; J gene: TRBJ1-2; V gene: TRBV7-2; clone size: few; CDR3 protein: CASSPGQGAYTF; CDR3 DNA: TGTGCCAGCAGCCCCGGACAGGGAGCCTACACCTTC
D gene: TRBD1; J gene: TRBJ1-1; V gene: TRBV27; clone size: -; CDR3 protein: CASSLGDRVNTEAFF; CDR3 DNA: TGTGCCAGCAGTTTAGGGGACAGGGTAAACACTGAAGCTTTCTTT
D gene: -; J gene: TRBJ1-2; V gene: TRBV6-5; clone size: -; CDR3 protein: CASSYVRVGDYGYTF; CDR3 DNA: TGTGCCAGCAGTTACGTGAGGGTTGGGGACTATGGCTACACCTTC
D gene: -; J gene: TRBJ1-5; V gene: TRBV7-6; clone size: -; CDR3 protein: CASSLEMGGNQPQHF; CDR3 DNA: TGTGCCAGCAGCTTAGAGATGGGGGGGAATCAGCCCCAGCATTTT